This is a list of T cell receptor beta chains from one sample in a study of cytomegalovirus exposure and HLA in healthy donors. Libraries were prepared by immunoSEQ multiplex PCR; TCRdb keeps only in-frame clonotypes and omits some of them. The sample records more than 95,000 clones, around 86% being singletons. Material: PBMCs. The receptors shown here come from a woman between 18 and 29 years old in good health and CMV-seronegative. Both conserved end residues are part of each CDR3. The D gene is left open where the match is weak. Some rows have no size entry. The others give once, few or many, or a class for an expanded clone.

v_call,d_call,j_call,clone_size,cdr3_aa,cdr3_nt
TRBV11-2,-,TRBJ2-7,-,CASSPGTLSYEQYF,TGTGCCAGCAGCCCCGGGACTTTATCCTACGAGCAGTACTTC
TRBV28,-,TRBJ1-4,-,CATSGAQKLFF,TGTGCCACCTCAGGGGCTCAAAAACTGTTTTTT
TRBV27,TRBD1,TRBJ1-4,-,CASGLVGTGPFVGKLFF,TGTGCCAGCGGGCTCGTGGGGACAGGCCCTTTCGTAGGAAAACTGTTTTTT
TRBV4-2,TRBD2,TRBJ2-7,-,CASSQDLAGIYEQYF,TGTGCCAGCAGCCAAGATCTAGCGGGAATCTACGAGCAGTACTTC
TRBV4-1,TRBD2,TRBJ2-7,once,CASSQGASGGIGF,TGCGCCAGCAGCCAGGGGGCAAGCGGGGGCATAGGATTC
TRBV2,-,TRBJ1-2,once,CASRPLGGGYYGYTF,TGTGCCAGCAGACCCTTAGGGGGAGGGTACTATGGCTACACCTTC
TRBV29-1,TRBD1,TRBJ2-7,-,CSVGSGQGYEQYF,TGCAGCGTTGGCTCCGGACAGGGCTACGAGCAGTACTTC
TRBV19,-,TRBJ2-1,-,CASSPGTLEQFF,TGTGCCAGTAGTCCTGGGACTCTTGAGCAGTTCTTC
TRBV4-2,-,TRBJ2-3,-,CASSQARDWIHTDTQYF,TGTGCCAGCAGCCAGGCCCGGGACTGGATACACACAGATACGCAGTATTTT
TRBV27,TRBD1,TRBJ1-5,-,CASSPRSQGFKNQPQHF,TGTGCCAGCAGTCCCAGATCACAGGGGTTCAAAAATCAGCCCCAGCATTTT
TRBV28,-,TRBJ1-2,-,CASSLGGNYGYTF,TGTGCCAGCAGTTTGGGGGGGAACTATGGCTACACCTTC
TRBV9,-,TRBJ1-1,-,CASSPSGGLMNTEAFF,TGTGCCAGCAGCCCCAGCGGGGGGCTCATGAACACTGAAGCTTTCTTT
TRBV19,TRBD1,TRBJ2-7,-,CASSIGTGMYEQYF,TGTGCCAGTAGTATAGGGACAGGGATGTACGAGCAGTACTTC
TRBV5-1,TRBD1,TRBJ2-1,-,CASSLGTGFQYNEQFF,TGCGCCAGCAGCTTGGGGACAGGGTTCCAATACAATGAGCAGTTCTTC
TRBV28,-,TRBJ1-5,-,CASNGGPGNQPQHF,TGTGCCAGCAACGGGGGGCCAGGCAATCAGCCCCAGCATTTT
TRBV19,TRBD1,TRBJ1-2,-,CASLEDRYGYTF,TGTGCCAGTCTCGAGGACAGGTATGGCTACACCTTC
TRBV19,-,TRBJ1-2,-,CASSIQGPSNYGYTF,TGTGCCAGTAGTATTCAGGGCCCATCTAACTATGGCTACACCTTC
TRBV19,-,TRBJ1-1,-,CASDAATANTEAFF,TGTGCCAGTGACGCGGCGACAGCTAACACTGAAGCTTTCTTT
TRBV11-3,TRBD2,TRBJ2-3,-,CASSYRLAASTDTQYF,TGTGCCAGCAGCTACAGACTAGCGGCGAGCACAGATACGCAGTATTTT
TRBV5-4,-,TRBJ2-7,-,CASSLERSYEQYF,TGTGCCAGCAGCTTGGAGCGGTCCTACGAGCAGTACTTC
TRBV29-1,-,TRBJ2-7,-,CSVDGVPRASLSEQYF,TGCAGCGTTGATGGGGTTCCCCGGGCTAGCCTGAGCGAGCAGTACTTC
TRBV11-2,-,TRBJ1-1,-,CASSPGSEAFF,TGTGCCAGCAGCCCGGGGAGTGAAGCTTTCTTT
TRBV5-1,-,TRBJ1-1,-,CASRDQGQNTEAFF,TGCGCCAGCAGGGATCAGGGACAGAACACTGAAGCTTTCTTT
TRBV7-6,-,TRBJ1-1,-,CASSPQQGLRTEAFF,TGTGCCAGCAGCCCCCAACAGGGTTTGAGAACTGAAGCTTTCTTT
TRBV7-9,TRBD1,TRBJ2-1,-,CASSLSGTGLYNEQFF,TGTGCCAGCAGCTTGTCCGGGACAGGGCTCTACAATGAGCAGTTCTTC
TRBV11-3,-,TRBJ1-1,-,CASSPGLTEAFF,TGTGCCAGCAGCCCGGGTTTAACTGAAGCTTTCTTT
TRBV7-9,-,TRBJ2-7,-,CASGGTDHYEQYF,TGTGCCAGCGGGGGCACAGATCACTACGAGCAGTACTTC
TRBV10-3,TRBD1,TRBJ2-3,-,CAISGPGQGADTQYF,TGTGCCATCAGTGGACCGGGACAGGGAGCCGATACGCAGTATTTT
TRBV19,TRBD1,TRBJ2-1,-,CATNTGTGYNEQFF,TGTGCCACCAATACCGGGACAGGGTACAATGAGCAGTTCTTC
TRBV7-9,TRBD2,TRBJ2-7,-,CASSPTAGDYEQYF,TGTGCCAGCAGCCCAACAGCGGGAGACTACGAGCAGTACTTC